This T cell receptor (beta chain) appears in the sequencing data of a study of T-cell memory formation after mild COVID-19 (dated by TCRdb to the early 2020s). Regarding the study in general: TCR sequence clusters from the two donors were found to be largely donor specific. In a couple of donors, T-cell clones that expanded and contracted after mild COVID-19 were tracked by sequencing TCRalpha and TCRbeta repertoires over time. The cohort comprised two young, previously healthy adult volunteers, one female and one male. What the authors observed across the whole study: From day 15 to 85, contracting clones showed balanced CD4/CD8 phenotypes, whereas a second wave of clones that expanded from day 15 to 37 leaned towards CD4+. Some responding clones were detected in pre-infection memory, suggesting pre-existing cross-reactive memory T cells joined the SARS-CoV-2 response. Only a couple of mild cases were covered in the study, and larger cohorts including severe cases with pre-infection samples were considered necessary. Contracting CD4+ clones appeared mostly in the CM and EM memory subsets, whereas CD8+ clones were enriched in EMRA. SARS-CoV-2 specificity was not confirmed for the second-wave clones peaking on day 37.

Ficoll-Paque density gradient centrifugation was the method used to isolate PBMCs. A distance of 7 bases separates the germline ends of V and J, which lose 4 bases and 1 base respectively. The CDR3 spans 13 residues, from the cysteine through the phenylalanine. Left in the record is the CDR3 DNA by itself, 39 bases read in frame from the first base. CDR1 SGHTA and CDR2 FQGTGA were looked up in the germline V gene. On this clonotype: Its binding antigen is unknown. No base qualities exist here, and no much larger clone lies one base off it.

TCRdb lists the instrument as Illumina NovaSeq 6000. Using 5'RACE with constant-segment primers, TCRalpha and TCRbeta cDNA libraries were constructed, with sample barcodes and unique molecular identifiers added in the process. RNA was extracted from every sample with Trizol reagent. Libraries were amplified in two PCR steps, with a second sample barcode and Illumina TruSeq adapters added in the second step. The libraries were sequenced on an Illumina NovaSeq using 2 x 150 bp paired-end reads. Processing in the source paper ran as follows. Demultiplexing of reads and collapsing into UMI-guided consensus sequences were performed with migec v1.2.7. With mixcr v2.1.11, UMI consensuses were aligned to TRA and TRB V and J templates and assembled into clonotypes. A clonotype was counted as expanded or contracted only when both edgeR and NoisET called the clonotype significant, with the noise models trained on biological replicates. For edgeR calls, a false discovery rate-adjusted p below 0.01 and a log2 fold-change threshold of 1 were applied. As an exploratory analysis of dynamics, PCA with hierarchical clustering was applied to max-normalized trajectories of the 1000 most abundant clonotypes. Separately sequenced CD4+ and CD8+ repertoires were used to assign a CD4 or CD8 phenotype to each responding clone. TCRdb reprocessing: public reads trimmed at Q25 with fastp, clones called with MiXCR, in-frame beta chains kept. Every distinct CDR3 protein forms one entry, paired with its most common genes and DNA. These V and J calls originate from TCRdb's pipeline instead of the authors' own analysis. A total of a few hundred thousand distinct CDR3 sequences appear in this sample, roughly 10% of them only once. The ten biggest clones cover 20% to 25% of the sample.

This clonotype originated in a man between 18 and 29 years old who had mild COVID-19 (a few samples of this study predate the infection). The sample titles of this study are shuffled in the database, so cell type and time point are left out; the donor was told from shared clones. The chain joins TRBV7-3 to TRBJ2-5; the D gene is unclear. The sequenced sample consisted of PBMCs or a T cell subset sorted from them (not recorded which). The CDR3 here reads CASSWTVQETQYF. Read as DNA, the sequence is TGTGCCAGCAGCTGGACGGTCCAAGAGACCCAGTACTTC. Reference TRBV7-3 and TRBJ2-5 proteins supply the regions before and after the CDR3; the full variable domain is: GAGVSQTPSNKVTEKGKYVELRCDPISGHTALYWYRQSLGQGPEFLIYFQGTGAADDSGLPNDRFFAVRPEGSVSTLKIQRTERGDSAVYLCASSWTVQETQYFGPGTRLLVL.